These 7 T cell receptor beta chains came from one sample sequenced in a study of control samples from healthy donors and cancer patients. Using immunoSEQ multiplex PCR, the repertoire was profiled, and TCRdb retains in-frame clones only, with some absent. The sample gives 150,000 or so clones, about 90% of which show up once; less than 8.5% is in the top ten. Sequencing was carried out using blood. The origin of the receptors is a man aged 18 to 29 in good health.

CDR3 in amino acids: CASSPTLGGRTDTQYF. The CDR3 bases are TGTGCCAGCAGCCCTACTTTGGGGGGTAGGACAGATACGCAGTATTTT. This sequence joins TRBV6-2 or TRBV6-3 and TRBJ2-3; possible D gene TRBD2, 6 bases. The CDR3 is made up of 16 amino acids. V lost 6 bases and J lost 3, with 19 bases in between. Germline V CDR1 and CDR2: MNHEY, SVGEGT.

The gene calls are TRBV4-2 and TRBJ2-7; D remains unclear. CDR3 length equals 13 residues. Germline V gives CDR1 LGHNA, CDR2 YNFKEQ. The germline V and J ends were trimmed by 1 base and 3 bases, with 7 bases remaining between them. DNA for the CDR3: TGTGCCAGCAGCCAAGCGGTGGGCTACGAGCAGTACTTC. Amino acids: CASSQAVGYEQYF.

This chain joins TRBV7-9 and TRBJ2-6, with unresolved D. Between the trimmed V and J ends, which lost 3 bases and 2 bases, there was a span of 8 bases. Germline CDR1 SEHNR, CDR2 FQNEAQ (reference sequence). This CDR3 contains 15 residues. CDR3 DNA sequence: TGTGCCAGCAGCTTGCGGATCGCTGGGGCCAACGTCCTGACTTTC. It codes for CASSLRIAGANVLTF. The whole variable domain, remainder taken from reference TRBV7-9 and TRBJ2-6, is DTGVSQNPRHKITKRGQNVTFRCDPISEHNRLYWYRQTLGQGPEFLTYFQNEAQLEKSRLLSDRFSAERPKGSFSTLEIQRTEQGDSAMYLCASSLRIAGANVLTFGAGSRLTVL.

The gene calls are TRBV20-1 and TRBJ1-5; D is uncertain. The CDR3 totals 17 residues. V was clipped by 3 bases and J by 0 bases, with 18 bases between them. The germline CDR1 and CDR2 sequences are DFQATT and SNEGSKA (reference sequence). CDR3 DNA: TGCAGTGCTAGTATCCCGCAGTGGGGAGTTAGCAATCAGCCCCAGCATTTT. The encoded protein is CSASIPQWGVSNQPQHF.

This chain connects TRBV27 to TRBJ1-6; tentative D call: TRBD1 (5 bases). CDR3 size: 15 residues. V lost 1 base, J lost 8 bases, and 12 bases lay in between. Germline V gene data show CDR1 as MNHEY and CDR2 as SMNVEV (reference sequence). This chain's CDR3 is CASSLWGGGYSPLHF. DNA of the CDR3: TGTGCCAGCAGTTTATGGGGCGGAGGGTATTCACCCCTCCACTTT.

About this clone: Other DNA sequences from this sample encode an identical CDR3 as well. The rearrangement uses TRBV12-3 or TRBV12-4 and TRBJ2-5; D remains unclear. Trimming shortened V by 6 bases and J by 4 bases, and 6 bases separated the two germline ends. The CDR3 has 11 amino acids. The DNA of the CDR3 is TGTGCCAGCAGCTTCAGAGAGACCCAGTACTTC. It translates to CASSFRETQYF.

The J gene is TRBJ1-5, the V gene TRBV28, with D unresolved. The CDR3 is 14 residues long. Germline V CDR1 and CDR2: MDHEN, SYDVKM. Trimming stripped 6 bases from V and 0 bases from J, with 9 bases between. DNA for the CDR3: TGTGCCAGCAGCCTCTCTTATAGCAATCAGCCCCAGCATTTT. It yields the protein CASSLSYSNQPQHF.